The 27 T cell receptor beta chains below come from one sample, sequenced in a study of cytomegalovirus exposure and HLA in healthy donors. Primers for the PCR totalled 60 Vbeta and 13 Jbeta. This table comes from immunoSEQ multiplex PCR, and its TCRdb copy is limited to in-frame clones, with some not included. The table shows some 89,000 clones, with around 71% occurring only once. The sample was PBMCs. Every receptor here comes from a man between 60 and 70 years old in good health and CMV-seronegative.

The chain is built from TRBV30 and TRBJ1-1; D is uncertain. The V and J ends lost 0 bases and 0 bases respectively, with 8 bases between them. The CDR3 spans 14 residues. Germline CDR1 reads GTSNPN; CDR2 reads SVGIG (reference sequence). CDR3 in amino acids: CAWSVSLLNTEAFF. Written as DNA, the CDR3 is TGTGCCTGGAGTGTAAGCCTTCTGAACACTGAAGCTTTCTTT. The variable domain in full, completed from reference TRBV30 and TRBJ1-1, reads SQTIHQWPATLVQPVGSPLSLECTVEGTSNPNLYWYRQAAGRGLQLLFYSVGIGQISSEVPQNLSASRPQDRQFILSSKKLLLSDSGFYLCAWSVSLLNTEAFFGQGTRLTVV.

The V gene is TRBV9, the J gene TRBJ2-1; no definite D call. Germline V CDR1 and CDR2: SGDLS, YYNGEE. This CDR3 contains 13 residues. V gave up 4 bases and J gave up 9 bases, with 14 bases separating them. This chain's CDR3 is CASSPQPSGEQFF. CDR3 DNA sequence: TGTGCCAGCAGCCCCCAACCTTCGGGTGAGCAGTTCTTC.

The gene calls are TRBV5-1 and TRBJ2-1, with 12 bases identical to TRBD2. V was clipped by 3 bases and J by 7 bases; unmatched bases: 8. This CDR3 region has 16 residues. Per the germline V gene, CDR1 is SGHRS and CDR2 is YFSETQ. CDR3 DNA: TGCGCCAGCAGCTCCTCCTCTAGCGGGAGGGGTAATGAGCAGTTCTTC. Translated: CASSSSSSGRGNEQFF.

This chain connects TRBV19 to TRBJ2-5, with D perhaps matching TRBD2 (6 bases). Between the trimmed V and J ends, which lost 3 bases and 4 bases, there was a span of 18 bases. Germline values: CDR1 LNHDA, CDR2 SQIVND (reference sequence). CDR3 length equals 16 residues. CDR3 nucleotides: TGTGCCAGTAGTATCGGCGGGGCAGGGCTGGGAGAGACCCAGTACTTC. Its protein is CASSIGGAGLGETQYF.

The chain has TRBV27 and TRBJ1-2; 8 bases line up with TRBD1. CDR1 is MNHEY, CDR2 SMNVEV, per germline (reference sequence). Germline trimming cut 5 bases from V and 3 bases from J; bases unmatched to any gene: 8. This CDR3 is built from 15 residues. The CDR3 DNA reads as TGTGCCAGCAGTCCCCGGACAGGGTTGTACTATGGCTACACCTTC. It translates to CASSPRTGLYYGYTF.

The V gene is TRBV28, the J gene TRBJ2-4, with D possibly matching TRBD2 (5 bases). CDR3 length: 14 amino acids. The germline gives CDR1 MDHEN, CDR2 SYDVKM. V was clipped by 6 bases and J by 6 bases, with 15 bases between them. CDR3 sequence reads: CASRTPIEGNIQYF. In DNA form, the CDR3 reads TGTGCCAGCAGGACCCCGATTGAGGGAAACATTCAGTACTTC.

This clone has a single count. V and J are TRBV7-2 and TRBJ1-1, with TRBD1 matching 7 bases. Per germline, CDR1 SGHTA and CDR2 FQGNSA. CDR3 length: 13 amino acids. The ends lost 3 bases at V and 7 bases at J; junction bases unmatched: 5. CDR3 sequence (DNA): TGTGCCAGCAGCTTTACAGGGGCGAATGAAGCTTTCTTT. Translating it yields CASSFTGANEAFF.

The CDR3 DNA sequence: TGCAGCGTTGAAGTTGCCGGGACAGACTACGAGCAGTACTTC. Its protein is CSVEVAGTDYEQYF. The chain links TRBV29-1 to TRBJ2-7; 7 positions match TRBD1. From germline, CDR1 is SQVTM and CDR2 ANQGSEA. The CDR3 has 14 residues. Germline trimming cut 1 base from V and 3 bases from J; bases unmatched to any gene: 6.

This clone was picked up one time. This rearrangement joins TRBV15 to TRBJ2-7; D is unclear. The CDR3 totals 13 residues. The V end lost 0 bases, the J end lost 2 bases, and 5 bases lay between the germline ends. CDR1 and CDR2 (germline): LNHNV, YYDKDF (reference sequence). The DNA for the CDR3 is TGTGCCACCAGCAGAGATATTCCCTACGAGCAGTACTTC. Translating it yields CATSRDIPYEQYF.

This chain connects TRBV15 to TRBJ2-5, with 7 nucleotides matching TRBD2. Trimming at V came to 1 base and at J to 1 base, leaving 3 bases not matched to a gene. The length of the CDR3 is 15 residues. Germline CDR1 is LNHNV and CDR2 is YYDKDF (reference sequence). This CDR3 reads CATSRGERGQETQYF. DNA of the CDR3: TGTGCCACCAGCAGAGGCGAGCGGGGCCAAGAGACCCAGTACTTC. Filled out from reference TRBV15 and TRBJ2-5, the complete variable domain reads DAMVIQNPRYQVTQFGKPVTLSCSQTLNHNVMYWYQQKSSQAPKLLFHYYDKDFNNEADTPDNFQSRRPNTSFCFLDIRSPGLGDTAMYLCATSRGERGQETQYFGPGTRLLVL.

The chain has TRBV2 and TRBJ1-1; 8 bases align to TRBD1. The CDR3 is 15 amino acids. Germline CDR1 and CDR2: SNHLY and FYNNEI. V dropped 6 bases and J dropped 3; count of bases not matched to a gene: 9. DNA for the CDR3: TGTGCCAGCAGGGGACAACAGGGGGTTGACACTGAAGCTTTCTTT. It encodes CASRGQQGVDTEAFF.

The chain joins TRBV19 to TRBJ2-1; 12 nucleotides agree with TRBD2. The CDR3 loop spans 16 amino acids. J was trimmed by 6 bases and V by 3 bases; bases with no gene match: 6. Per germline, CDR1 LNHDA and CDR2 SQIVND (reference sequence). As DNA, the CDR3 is TGTGCCAGTAGTATTTTCGCTAGCGGGAGGGTCAATGAGCAGTTCTTC. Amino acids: CASSIFASGRVNEQFF.

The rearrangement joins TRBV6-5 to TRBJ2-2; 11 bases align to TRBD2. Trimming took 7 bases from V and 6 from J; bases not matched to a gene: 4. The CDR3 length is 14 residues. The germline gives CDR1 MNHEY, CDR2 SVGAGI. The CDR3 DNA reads TGTGCCAGCAACGGACTAGCGGGTGCCGGGGAGCTGTTTTTT. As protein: CASNGLAGAGELFF.

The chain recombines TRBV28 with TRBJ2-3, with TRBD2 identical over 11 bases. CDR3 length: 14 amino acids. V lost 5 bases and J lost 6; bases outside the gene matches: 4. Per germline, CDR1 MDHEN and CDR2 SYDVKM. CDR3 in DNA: TGTGCCAGCAGTCCTAGCGGGAGGATGGATACGCAGTATTTT. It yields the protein CASSPSGRMDTQYF.

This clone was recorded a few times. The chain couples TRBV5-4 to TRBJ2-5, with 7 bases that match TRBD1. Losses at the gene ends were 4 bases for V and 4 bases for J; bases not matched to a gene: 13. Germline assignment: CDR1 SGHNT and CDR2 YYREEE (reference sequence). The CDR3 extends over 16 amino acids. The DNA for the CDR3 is TGTGCCAGCAGCGACGCCGGGACAGCGGCGGGAGAGACCCAGTACTTC. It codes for CASSDAGTAAGETQYF.

The DNA for the CDR3 is TGTGCCAGTAGTTTGACTCTCAATCAGCCCCAGCATTTT. Protein: CASSLTLNQPQHF. The chain couples TRBV19 to TRBJ1-5; D call uncertain. Between the trimmed V and J ends, which lost 5 bases and 3 bases, there was a span of 8 bases. The V gene's germline CDR1 is LNHDA and CDR2 SQIVND (reference sequence). The CDR3 has 13 residues.

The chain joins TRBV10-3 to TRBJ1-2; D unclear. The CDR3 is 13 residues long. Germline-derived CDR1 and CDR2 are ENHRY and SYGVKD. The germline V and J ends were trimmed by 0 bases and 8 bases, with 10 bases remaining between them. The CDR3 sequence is CAISESGLAGYTF. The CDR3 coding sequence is TGTGCCATCAGTGAGTCCGGACTAGCCGGCTACACCTTC.

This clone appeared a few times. CDR3 amino acids: CASRGASGSGSGELFF. In nucleotides, the CDR3 is TGCGCCAGCAGAGGGGCTAGCGGGTCTGGGTCCGGGGAGCTGTTTTTT. V is TRBV10-1 and J is TRBJ2-2; the match to TRBD2 covers 8 bases. Germline-derived CDR1 and CDR2 are WNHNN and SYGVQD (reference sequence). CDR3 length: 16 amino acids. The J segment lost 6 bases and the V segment lost 6 bases, leaving 12 bases of the junction unmatched.

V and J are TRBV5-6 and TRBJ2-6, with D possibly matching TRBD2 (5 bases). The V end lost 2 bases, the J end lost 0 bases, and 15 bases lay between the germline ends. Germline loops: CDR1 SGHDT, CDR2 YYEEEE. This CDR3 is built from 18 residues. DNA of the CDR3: TGTGCCAGCAGCTTTGAGTTCTTGGGGAGCTCTGGGGCCAACGTCCTGACTTTC. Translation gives CASSFEFLGSSGANVLTF.

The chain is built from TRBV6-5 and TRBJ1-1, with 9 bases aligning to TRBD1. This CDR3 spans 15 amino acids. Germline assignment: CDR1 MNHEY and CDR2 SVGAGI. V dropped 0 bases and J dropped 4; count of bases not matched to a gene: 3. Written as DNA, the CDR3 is TGTGCCAGCAGTTACTCGGGACAGGGATCCACTGAAGCTTTCTTT. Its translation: CASSYSGQGSTEAFF.

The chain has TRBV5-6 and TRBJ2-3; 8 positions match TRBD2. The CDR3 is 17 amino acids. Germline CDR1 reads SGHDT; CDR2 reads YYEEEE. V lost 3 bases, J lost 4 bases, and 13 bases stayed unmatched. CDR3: CASSWPGVAGMADTQYF. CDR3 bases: TGTGCCAGCAGCTGGCCCGGGGTAGCGGGAATGGCAGATACGCAGTATTTT.

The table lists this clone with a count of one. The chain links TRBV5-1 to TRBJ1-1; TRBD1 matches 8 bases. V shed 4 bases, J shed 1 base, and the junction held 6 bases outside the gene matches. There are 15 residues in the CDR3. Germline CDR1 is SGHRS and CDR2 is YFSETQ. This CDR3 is CASSHSGTGNTEAFF. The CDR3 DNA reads TGCGCCAGCAGCCACTCCGGGACAGGGAACACTGAAGCTTTCTTT.

The CDR3 sequence: CASSVTSGNPEQYF. In DNA form, the CDR3 reads TGCGCCAGCAGCGTGACTAGCGGGAACCCCGAGCAGTACTTC. The chain has TRBV5-1 and TRBJ2-7; 11 bases fit TRBD2. The CDR3 spans 14 residues. Trimming took 4 bases from V and 6 from J; bases not matched to a gene: 6. In germline, CDR1 is SGHRS, CDR2 YFSETQ. The complete variable domain, with remaining parts taken from reference TRBV5-1 and TRBJ2-7, reads KAGVTQTPRYLIKTRGQQVTLSCSPISGHRSVSWYQQTPGQGLQFLFEYFSETQRNKGNFPGRFSGRQFSNSRSEMNVSTLELGDSALYLCASSVTSGNPEQYFGPGTRLTVT.

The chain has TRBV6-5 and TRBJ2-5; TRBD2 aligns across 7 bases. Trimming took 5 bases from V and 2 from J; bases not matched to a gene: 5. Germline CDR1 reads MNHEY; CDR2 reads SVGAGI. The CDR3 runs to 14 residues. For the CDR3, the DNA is TGTGCCAGCAGTCCGACTAGCCCACAAGAGACCCAGTACTTC. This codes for CASSPTSPQETQYF.

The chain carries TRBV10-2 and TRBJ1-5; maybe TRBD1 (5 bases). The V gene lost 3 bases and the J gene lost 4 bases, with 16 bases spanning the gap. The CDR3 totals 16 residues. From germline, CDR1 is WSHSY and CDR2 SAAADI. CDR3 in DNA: TGCGCCAGCAGTGATGGGCGTCAGGGCCCGAATCAGCCCCAGCATTTT. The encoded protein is CASSDGRQGPNQPQHF.

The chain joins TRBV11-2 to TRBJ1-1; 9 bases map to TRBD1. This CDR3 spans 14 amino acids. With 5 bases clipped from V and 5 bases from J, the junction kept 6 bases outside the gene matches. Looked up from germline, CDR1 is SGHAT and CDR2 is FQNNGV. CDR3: CASSLQGASTEAFF. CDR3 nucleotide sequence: TGTGCCAGCAGCCTACAGGGGGCATCGACTGAAGCTTTCTTT. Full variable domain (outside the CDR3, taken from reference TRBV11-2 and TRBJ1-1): EAGVAQSPRYKIIEKRQSVAFWCNPISGHATLYWYQQILGQGPKLLIQFQNNGVVDDSQLPKDRFSAERLKGVDSTLKIQPAKLEDSAVYLCASSLQGASTEAFFGQGTRLTVV.

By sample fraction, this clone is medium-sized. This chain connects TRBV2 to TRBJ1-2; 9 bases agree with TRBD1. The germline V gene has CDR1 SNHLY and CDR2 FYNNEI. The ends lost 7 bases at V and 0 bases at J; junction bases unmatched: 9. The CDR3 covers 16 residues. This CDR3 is CASKAVGDRANYGYTF. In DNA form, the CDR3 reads TGTGCCAGCAAGGCGGTGGGGGACAGGGCTAACTATGGCTACACCTTC.